The clone carrying this T cell receptor (beta chain) was counted at least ten times. What it binds is unknown. The sample belongs to a study of neurological immune-mediated disorders. Overall study findings and caveats: Any association between clinical or MRI features and the multiple sclerosis repertoire cluster was absent. CDR3 amino acid sequences of expanded clones were not shared across subjects, a result suggesting private repertoires in all groups.

From 15-18 subjects, every sequencing run obtained over 190 million TCR-beta sequences. TCRdb re-called the 5' RACE reads with MiXCR, one entry per CDR3 protein. The table shows tens of thousands of distinct CDR3 sequences, with more than 3% occurring only once. This CDR3 has 13 amino acids. The germline CDR1 and CDR2 sequences are KGHSH and LQKENI. Trimming cost V 3 bases and J 7 bases; bases outside gene matches: 3. The origin of this receptor is a woman between 40 and 55 years old with multiple sclerosis. The sequenced sample consisted of CD4+ T cells from blood. V and J are TRBV18 and TRBJ1-5; 7 nucleotides line up with TRBD1. CDR3 loop: CASSPQGDQPQHF. In DNA, the CDR3 is TGTGCCAGCTCACCTCAGGGGGACCAGCCCCAGCATTTT.